This TCR beta chain originates from a study of blood T cells in healthy people across ages. This clonotype appeared a few times. PCR was performed a second time for about 6 to 12 cycles using a sample-barcoded 5' primer and a J-beta primer mix. One entry per CDR3 protein results from TCRdb running MiXCR on the 5' RACE reads. Of about 1.5 million distinct CDR3 sequences in the sample, less than 45% were seen once. The sequenced sample consisted of blood. This clonotype was sampled from a woman aged 18-29 years in good health.

The CDR3 sequence is CASSLLPGQETQYF. CDR3 in DNA: TGTGCCAGCAGCTTACTCCCAGGTCAAGAGACCCAGTACTTC. The chain links TRBV7-9 to TRBJ2-5; D not certain. The CDR3 consists of 14 residues. The V end was cut by 2 bases, the J end by 2 bases, with 9 bases between. CDR1 SEHNR and CDR2 FQNEAQ come from the germline V gene (reference sequence).